This paragraph covers one T cell receptor (beta chain) sequence. Antigen specificity is unknown. This CDR3 region has 15 residues. Germline V gene data show CDR1 as LGHDT and CDR2 as YNNKEL (reference sequence). V was shortened by 4 bases and J by 5 bases, with 17 bases between the two germline ends. The data were taken from a study of blood T cells in healthy people across ages. Study results and limitations: Older age went with lower TCR beta diversity per million T cells, in a roughly linear way.

Alongside a J-beta primer mix, a sample-barcoded 5' primer served in a second PCR lasting roughly 7 to 12 cycles. Each cDNA molecule was tagged by a template-switch adaptor that had 12 random nucleotides. Each of the samples gave a minimum of 3 million paired-end reads that contained CDR3. TCRdb processed the 5' RACE reads anew with MiXCR; each CDR3 protein has one entry. The sample yields about 620,000 distinct CDR3 sequences, roughly half seen once. Each sample yielded at least 6 million isolated PBMCs. Sequencing input: blood. V and J are TRBV3-1 and TRBJ1-2; TRBD1 is a possible D gene (5 bases). The source of this sequence is a woman of 80 years or more in good health. The CDR3 loop reads CASSPLRGDAYGYTF. CDR3 bases: TGTGCCAGCAGCCCCCTCCGGGGGGACGCGTATGGCTACACCTTC. The full variable domain, completed using reference TRBV3-1 and TRBJ1-2, is DTAVSQTPKYLVTQMGNDKSIKCEQNLGHDTMYWYKQDSKKFLKIMFSYNNKELIINETVPNRFSPKSPDKAHLNLHINSLELGDSAVYFCASSPLRGDAYGYTFGSGTRLTVV.